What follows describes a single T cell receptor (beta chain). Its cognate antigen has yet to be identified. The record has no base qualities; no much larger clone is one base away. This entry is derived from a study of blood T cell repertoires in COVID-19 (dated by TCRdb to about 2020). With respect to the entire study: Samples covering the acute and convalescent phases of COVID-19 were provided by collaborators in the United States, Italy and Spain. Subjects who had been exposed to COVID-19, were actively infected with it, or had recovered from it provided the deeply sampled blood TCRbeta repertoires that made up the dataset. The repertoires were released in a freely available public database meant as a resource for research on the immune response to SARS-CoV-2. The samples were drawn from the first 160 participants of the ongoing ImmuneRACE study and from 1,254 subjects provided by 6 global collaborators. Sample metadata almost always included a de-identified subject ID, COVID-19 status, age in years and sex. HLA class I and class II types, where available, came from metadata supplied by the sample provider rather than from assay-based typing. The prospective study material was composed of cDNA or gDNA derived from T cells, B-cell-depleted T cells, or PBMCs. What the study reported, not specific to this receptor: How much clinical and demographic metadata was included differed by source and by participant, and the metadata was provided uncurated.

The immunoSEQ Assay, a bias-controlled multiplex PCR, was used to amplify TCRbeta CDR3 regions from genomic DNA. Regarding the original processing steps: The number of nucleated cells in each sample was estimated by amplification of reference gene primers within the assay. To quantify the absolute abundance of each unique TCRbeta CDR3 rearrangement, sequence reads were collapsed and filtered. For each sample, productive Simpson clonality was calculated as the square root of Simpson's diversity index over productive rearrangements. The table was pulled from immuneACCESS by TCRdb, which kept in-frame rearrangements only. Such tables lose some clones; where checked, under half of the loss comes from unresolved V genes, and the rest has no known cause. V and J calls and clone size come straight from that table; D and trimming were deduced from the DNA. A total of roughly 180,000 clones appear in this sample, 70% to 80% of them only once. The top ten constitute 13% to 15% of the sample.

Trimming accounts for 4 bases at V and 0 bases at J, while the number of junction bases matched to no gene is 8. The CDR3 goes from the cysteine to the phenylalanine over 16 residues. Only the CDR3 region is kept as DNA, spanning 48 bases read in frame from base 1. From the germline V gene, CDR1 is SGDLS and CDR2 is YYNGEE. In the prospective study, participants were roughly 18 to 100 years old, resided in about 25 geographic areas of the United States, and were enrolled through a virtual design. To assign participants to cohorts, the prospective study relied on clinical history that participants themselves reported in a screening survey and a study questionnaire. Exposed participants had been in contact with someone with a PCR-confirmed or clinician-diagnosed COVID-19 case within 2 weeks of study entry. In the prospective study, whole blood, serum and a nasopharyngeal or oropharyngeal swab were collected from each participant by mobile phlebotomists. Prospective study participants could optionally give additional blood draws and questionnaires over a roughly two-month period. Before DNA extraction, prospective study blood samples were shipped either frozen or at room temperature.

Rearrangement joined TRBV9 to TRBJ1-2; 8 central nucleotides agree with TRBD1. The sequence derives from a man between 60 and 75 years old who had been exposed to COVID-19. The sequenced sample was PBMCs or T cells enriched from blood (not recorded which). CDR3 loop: CASSPRQGPANYGYTF. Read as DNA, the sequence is TGTGCCAGCAGCCCAAGACAGGGGCCCGCTAACTATGGCTACACCTTC.